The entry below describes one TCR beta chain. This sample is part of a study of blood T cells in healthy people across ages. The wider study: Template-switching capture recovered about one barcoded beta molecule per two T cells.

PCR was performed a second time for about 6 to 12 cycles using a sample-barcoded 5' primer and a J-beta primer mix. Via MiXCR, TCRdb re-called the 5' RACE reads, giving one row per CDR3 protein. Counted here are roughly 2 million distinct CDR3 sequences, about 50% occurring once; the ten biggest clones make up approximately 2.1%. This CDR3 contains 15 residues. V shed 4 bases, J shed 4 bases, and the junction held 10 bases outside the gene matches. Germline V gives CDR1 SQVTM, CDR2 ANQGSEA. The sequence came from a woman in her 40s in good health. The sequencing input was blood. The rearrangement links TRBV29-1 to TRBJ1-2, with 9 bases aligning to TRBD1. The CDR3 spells CSVATGGLASYGYTF. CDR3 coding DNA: TGCAGCGTTGCGACAGGGGGTTTAGCTAGCTATGGCTACACCTTC.